This T cell receptor (beta chain) was retrieved from a study of tumor-infiltrating lymphocytes in glioblastoma multiforme. A note on this clonotype: Its cognate antigen is unknown. Sequence at one end of the junction differs from germline and may be a read error.

TCRB libraries came from RNA via three nested multiplex PCR rounds. A C-beta primer primed TCRB cDNA from about 0.49 ug RNA. Unique molecular identifiers were not described for the libraries. MiXCR, applied by TCRdb to the multiplex PCR reads, yields one record per CDR3 protein. Counted here are approximately 30,000 distinct CDR3 sequences, 60% to 75% occurring once; the ten biggest clones make up 33%. Findings and caveats of the study: Clone frequencies may be distorted by unequal TCR transcripts per cell.

The sequence was obtained from a male donor with glioblastoma. Specimen: brain tumor tissue.

The DNA of the CDR3 is TGTGCCAGCAGCGTTAGGACTAGCGGTAACACCGGGGAGATGTTTTTT. It translates to CASSVRTSGNTGEMFF. The rearrangement uses TRBV7-8 and TRBJ2-2; 10 bases line up with TRBD2. Germline CDR1 and CDR2: SGHVS and FQNEAQ. The CDR3 sequence is 16 residues long.